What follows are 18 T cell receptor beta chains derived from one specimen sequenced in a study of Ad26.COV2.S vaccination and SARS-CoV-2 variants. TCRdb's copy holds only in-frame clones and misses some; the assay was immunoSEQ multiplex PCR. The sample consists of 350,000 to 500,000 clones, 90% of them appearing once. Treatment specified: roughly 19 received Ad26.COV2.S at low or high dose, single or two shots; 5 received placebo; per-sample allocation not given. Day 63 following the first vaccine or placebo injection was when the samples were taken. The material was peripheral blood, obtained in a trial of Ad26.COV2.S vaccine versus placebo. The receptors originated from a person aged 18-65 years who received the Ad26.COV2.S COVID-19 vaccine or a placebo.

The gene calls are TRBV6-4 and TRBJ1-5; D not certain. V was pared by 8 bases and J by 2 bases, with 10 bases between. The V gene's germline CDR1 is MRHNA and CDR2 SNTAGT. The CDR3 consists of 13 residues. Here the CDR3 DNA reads TGTGCCAGCGGCGCCAGGCGCAATCAGCCCCAGCATTTT. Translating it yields CASGARRNQPQHF.

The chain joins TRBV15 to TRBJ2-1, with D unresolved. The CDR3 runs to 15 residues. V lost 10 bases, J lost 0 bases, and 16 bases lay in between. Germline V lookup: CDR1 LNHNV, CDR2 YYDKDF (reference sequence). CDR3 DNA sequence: TGTGCCATAGAACGACCGATCAACTCCTACAATGAGCAGTTCTTC. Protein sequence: CAIERPINSYNEQFF. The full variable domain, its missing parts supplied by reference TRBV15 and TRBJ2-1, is DAMVIQNPRYQVTQFGKPVTLSCSQTLNHNVMYWYQQKSSQAPKLLFHYYDKDFNNEADTPDNFQSRRPNTSFCFLDIRSPGLGDTAMYLCAIERPINSYNEQFFGPGTRLTVL.

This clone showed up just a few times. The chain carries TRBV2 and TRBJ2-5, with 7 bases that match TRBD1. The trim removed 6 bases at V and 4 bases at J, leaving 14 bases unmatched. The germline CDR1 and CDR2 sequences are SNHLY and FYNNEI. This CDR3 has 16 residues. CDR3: CASRRGQLGSGETQYF. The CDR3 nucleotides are TGTGCCAGCAGGAGGGGGCAGTTGGGGTCGGGAGAGACCCAGTACTTC.

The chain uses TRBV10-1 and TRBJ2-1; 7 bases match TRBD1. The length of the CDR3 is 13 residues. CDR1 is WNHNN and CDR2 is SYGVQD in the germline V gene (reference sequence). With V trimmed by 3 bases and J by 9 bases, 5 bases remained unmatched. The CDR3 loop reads CASSDRTGGEQFF. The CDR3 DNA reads TGCGCCAGCAGTGATAGGACAGGAGGTGAGCAGTTCTTC.

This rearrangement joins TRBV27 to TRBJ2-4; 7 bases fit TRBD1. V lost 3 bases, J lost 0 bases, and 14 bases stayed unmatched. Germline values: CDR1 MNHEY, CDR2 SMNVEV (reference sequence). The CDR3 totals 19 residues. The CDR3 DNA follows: TGTGCCAGCAGTTTGAGTGGGGGTATACAGGGGCTAGCCAAAAACATTCAGTACTTC. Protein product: CASSLSGGIQGLAKNIQYF.

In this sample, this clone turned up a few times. In DNA, the CDR3 is TGTGCCAGCAGCTTATTTGCGGACCAGCCCCAGCATTTT. Its protein product is CASSLFADQPQHF. This rearrangement joins TRBV7-3 to TRBJ1-5; D is uncertain. CDR1 and CDR2 from the germline V gene are SGHTA and FQGTGA. The ends were cut back, 2 bases at V and 7 bases at J, with 9 bases in the middle. CDR3 size: 13 residues.

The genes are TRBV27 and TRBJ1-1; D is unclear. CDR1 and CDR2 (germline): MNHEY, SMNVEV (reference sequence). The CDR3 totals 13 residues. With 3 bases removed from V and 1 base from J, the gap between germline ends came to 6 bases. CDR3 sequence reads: CASSFWQNTEAFF. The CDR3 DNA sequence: TGTGCCAGCAGTTTCTGGCAGAACACTGAAGCTTTCTTT.

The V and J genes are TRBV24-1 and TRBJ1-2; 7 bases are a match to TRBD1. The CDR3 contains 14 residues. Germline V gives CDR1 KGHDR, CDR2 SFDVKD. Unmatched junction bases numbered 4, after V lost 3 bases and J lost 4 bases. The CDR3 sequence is CATSDPTGIYGYTF. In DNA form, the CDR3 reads TGTGCCACCAGTGATCCGACAGGGATCTATGGCTACACCTTC.

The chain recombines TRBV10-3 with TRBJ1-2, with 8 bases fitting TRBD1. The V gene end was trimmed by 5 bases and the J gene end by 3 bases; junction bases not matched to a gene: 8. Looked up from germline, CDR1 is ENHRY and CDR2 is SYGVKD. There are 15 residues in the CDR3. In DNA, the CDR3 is TGTGCCATCAGTCCGAACAGGGGGACGGACTATGGCTACACCTTC. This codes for CAISPNRGTDYGYTF.

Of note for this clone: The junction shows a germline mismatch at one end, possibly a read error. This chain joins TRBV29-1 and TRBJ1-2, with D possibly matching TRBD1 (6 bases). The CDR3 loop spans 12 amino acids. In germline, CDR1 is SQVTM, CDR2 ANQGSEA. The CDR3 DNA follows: TGCAGCGTAGAAGACAGGATCTATGGCTACACCTTC. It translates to CSVEDRIYGYTF.

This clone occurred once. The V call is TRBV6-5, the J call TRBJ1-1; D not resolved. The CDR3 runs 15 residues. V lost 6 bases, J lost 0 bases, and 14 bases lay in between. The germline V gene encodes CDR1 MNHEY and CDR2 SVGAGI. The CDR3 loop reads CASRNSVPLNTEAFF. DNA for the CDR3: TGTGCCAGCAGGAACTCGGTGCCCCTGAACACTGAAGCTTTCTTT.

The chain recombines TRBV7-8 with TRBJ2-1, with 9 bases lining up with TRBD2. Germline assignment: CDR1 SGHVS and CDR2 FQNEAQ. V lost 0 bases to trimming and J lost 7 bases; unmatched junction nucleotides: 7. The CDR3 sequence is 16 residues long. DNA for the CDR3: TGTGCCAGCAGCTTAGCGCATAGCGGGAGTCGAAATGAGCAGTTCTTC. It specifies CASSLAHSGSRNEQFF.

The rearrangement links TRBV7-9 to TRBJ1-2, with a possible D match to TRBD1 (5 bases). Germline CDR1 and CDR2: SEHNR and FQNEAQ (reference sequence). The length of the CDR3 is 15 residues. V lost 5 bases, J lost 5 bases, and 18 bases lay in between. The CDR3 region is CASSQAGGERYGYTF. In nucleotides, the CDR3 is TGTGCCAGCAGCCAAGCCGGAGGGGAGAGATATGGCTACACCTTC.

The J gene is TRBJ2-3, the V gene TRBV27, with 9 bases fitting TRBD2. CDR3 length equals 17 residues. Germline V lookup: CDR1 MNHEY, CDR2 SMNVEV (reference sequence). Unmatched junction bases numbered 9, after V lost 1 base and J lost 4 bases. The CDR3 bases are TGTGCCAGCAGTTTATTCATTCCGGGACTAGCCCCAGATACGCAGTATTTT. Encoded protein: CASSLFIPGLAPDTQYF.

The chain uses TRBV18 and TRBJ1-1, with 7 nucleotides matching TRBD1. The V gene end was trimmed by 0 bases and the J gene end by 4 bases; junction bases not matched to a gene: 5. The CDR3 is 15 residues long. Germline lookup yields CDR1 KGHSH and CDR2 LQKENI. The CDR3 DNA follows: TGTGCCAGCTCACCACCGACAGGGAGGCTCACTGAAGCTTTCTTT. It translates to CASSPPTGRLTEAFF.

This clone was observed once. CDR3 coding DNA: TGTGCCAGCAGCAAAGCGGCCCGAAATGGCAGAAGCCTCCAGTACTTC. Residues: CASSKAARNGRSLQYF. V usage is TRBV21-1 and J usage is TRBJ2-7. TRBV21-1 is described as a pseudogene. This CDR3 contains 16 residues.

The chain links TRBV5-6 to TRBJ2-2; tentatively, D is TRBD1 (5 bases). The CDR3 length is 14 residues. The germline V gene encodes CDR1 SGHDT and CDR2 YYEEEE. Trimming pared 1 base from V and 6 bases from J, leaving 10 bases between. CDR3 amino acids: CASSLWGSAGELFF. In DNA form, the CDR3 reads TGTGCCAGCAGCTTGTGGGGCTCCGCCGGGGAGCTGTTTTTT.

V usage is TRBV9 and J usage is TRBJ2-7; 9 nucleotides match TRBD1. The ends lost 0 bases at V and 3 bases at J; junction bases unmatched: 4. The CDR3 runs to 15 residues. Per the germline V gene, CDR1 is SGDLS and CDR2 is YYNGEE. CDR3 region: CASSVAGGQGYEQYF. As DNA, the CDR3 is TGTGCCAGCAGCGTAGCAGGGGGACAGGGCTACGAGCAGTACTTC. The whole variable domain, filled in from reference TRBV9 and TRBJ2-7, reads DSGVTQTPKHLITATGQRVTLRCSPRSGDLSVYWYQQSLDQGLQFLIQYYNGEERAKGNILERFSAQQFPDLHSELNLSSLELGDSALYFCASSVAGGQGYEQYFGPGTRLTVT.